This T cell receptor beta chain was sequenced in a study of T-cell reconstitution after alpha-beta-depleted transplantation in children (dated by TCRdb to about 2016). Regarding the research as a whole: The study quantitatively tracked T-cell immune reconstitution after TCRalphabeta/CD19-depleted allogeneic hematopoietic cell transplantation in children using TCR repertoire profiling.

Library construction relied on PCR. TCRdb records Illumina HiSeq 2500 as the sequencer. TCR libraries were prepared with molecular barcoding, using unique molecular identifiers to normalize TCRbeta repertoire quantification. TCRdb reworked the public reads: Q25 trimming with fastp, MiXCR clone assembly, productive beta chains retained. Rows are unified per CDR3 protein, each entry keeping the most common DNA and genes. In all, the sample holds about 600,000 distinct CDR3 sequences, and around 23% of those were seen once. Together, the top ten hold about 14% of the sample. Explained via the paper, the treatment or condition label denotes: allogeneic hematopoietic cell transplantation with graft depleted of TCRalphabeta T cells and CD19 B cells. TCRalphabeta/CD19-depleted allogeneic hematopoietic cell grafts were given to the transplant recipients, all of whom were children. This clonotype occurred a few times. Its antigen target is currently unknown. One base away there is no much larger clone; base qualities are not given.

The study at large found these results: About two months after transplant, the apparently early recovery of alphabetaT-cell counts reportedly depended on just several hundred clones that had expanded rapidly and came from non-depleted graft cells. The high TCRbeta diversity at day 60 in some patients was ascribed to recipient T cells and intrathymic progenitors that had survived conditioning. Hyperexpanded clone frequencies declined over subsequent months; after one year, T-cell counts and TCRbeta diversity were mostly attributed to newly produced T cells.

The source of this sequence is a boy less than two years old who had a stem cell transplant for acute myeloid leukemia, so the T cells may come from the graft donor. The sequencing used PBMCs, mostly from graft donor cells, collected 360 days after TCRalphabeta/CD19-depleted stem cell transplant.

The bases are TGTGCCAGCAGCAAATTATTGAACACTGAAGCTTTCTTT. This yields the protein CASSKLLNTEAFF. Recombination joined TRBV27 with TRBJ1-1, with no confidently assigned D gene. A distance of 8 bases separates the germline ends of V and J, which lose 6 bases and 0 bases respectively. From cysteine to phenylalanine, the CDR3 is 13 amino acids long. This entry keeps only the CDR3 DNA: 39 bases, framed from base 1. The CDR1 and CDR2 encoded by the germline V gene (reference sequence) are MNHEY and SMNVEV.